This record concerns one T cell receptor (beta chain) sequence. These data are taken from a study of OX40 agonist ivuxolimab in advanced cancers. Study-wide background: Ivuxolimab was administered intravenously to patients at 0.01 to 10 mg/kg every 2 weeks. Age averaged around 58 years (range roughly 23 to 80), and 82.7% were male.

Anyone with autoimmune disease history or systemic immunosuppression was excluded. Samples of blood were obtained at baseline, on cycle 4 day 1, and on cycle 7 day 1. The method was immunoSEQ multiplex PCR; TCRdb's version includes in-frame clones alone and lacks a portion of them. Of approximately 60,000 clones listed, more than 80% are singletons. The CDR3 has 12 residues. V dropped 10 bases and J dropped 6 bases, with 14 bases sitting between them. Germline CDR1 MDHEN, CDR2 SYDVKM. This clonotype was sampled from an adult with an advanced solid tumor such as melanoma, head and neck, liver or kidney cancer. The V call is TRBV28, the J call TRBJ2-3; D might be TRBD2 (5 bases). The sequencing used CD4+ or CD8+ T cells sorted from blood, collected in a trial of the OX40 agonist ivuxolimab. Here the CDR3 reads CATGSSGDTQYF. CDR3 nucleotide sequence: TGTGCCACGGGCTCCTCGGGGGATACGCAGTATTTT.